Listed here are 14 T cell receptor beta chains from one sample, sequenced in a study of T-cell reconstitution after alpha-beta-depleted transplantation in children. Unique molecular identifiers featured in how the TCRbeta library was prepared. A single record per CDR3 protein comes from TCRdb applying MiXCR to the PCR reads. The sample shows 210,000 or so distinct CDR3 sequences, 8% to 9.5% of them seen only once. The sample was PBMCs from the stem cell graft donor, taken from the stem cell graft. The receptors derive from a human donor who donated a stem cell graft to a child with acute lymphoblastic leukemia.

The chain couples TRBV6-2 or TRBV6-3 to TRBJ2-1; 15 positions match TRBD2. Germline V lookup: CDR1 MNHEY, CDR2 SVGEGT. The CDR3 length is 19 residues. V shed 5 bases, J shed 0 bases, and the junction held 8 bases outside the gene matches. CDR3 DNA: TGTGCCAGCAGTCCCGGGACTAGCGGGGGGAAAAGCTCCTACAATGAGCAGTTCTTC. It yields the protein CASSPGTSGGKSSYNEQFF.

This clonotype was seen many times. The V call is TRBV6-2 or TRBV6-3, the J call TRBJ2-7; tentative D call: TRBD2 (6 bases). V was cut by 10 bases and J by 2 bases, with 18 bases left in between. Germline CDR1 reads MNHEY; CDR2 reads SVGEGT. The length of the CDR3 is 14 residues. CDR3 in DNA: TGTGCCACTACCGGGACTGCCCTGGCCTACGAGCAGTACTTC. The encoded protein is CATTGTALAYEQYF.

This clonotype has at least ten counts. The chain uses TRBV7-9 and TRBJ2-1, with D hard to call. CDR1 is SEHNR, CDR2 FQNEAQ, per germline (reference sequence). Trimming left V 5 bases short and J 2 bases short, with 19 bases between. The CDR3 is 17 residues long. The CDR3 coding sequence is TGTGCCAGCAGCCACCGTTGGGGTGAAAGGACCTACAATGAGCAGTTCTTC. Translation gives CASSHRWGERTYNEQFF.

This chain's CDR3 is CSVVPDLGYTF. The CDR3 nucleotides read TGCAGCGTTGTCCCGGACTTGGGCTACACCTTC. The chain links TRBV29-1 to TRBJ1-2, with no clear D. From germline, CDR1 is SQVTM and CDR2 ANQGSEA. The CDR3 runs 11 residues. V was cut by 4 bases and J by 8 bases, with 11 bases left in between.

This clonotype was seen more than once but under ten times. V is TRBV7-2 and J is TRBJ1-5; D unresolved. This CDR3 has 14 residues. Trimming stripped 3 bases from V and 4 bases from J, with 10 bases between. The germline V gene encodes CDR1 SGHTA and CDR2 FQGNSA. CDR3 amino acids: CASSLAFVNQPQHF. For the CDR3, the DNA is TGTGCCAGCAGCTTGGCTTTCGTGAATCAGCCCCAGCATTTT.

V is TRBV7-8 and J is TRBJ1-1; TRBD1 matches 10 bases. Germline V gene lookup returns CDR1 SGHVS and CDR2 FQNEAQ. J was trimmed by 0 bases and V by 0 bases; bases with no gene match: 7. This CDR3 is 18 amino acids long. CDR3 region: CASSLAGTGALLNTEAFF. Written as DNA, the CDR3 is TGTGCCAGCAGCTTAGCAGGGACAGGGGCCCTCTTGAACACTGAAGCTTTCTTT.

There are a few counts of this clonotype. The chain joins TRBV18 to TRBJ2-3; D is ambiguous. The CDR3 consists of 17 residues. CDR1 KGHSH and CDR2 LQKENI come from the germline V gene. V was shortened by 0 bases and J by 2 bases, with 15 bases between the two germline ends. For the CDR3, the DNA is TGTGCCAGCTCACCACCGGTTGGAACTCTCCCCACAGATACGCAGTATTTT. As protein: CASSPPVGTLPTDTQYF.

This clonotype was seen repeatedly, ten times or more. The rearrangement joins TRBV27 to TRBJ2-2, with D possibly matching TRBD1 (6 bases). Germline V gene lookup returns CDR1 MNHEY and CDR2 SMNVEV (reference sequence). The CDR3 sequence is 16 residues long. V lost 6 bases, J lost 1 base, and 15 bases lay in between. This CDR3 reads CASSLGAPLNTGELFF. The CDR3 DNA reads as TGTGCCAGCAGCCTGGGGGCGCCCTTGAACACCGGGGAGCTGTTTTTT.

The CDR3 DNA follows: TGTGCCAGCAGTTTAAACGGAAGAGGGCTAGCGGGGGTCCTCTACGAGCAGTACTTC. This codes for CASSLNGRGLAGVLYEQYF. The rearrangement links TRBV2 to TRBJ2-7; TRBD2 matches 10 bases. This CDR3 is 19 amino acids long. The junction had 19 bases not matched to a gene; V was cut back by 5 bases and J by 3 bases. The germline V gene encodes CDR1 SNHLY and CDR2 FYNNEI.

The chain has TRBV5-1 and TRBJ1-2; 7 nucleotides match TRBD1. Trimming took 3 bases from V and 5 from J; bases not matched to a gene: 7. Germline CDR1 reads SGHRS; CDR2 reads YFSETQ. The CDR3 contains 14 residues. The DNA for the CDR3 is TGCGCCAGCAGCTACCGACAGGGAGATTATGGCTACACCTTC. The encoded protein is CASSYRQGDYGYTF.

This clonotype was picked up a small number of times. The rearrangement links TRBV19 to TRBJ1-4; D is undetermined. The germline V and J ends were trimmed by 7 bases and 0 bases, with 12 bases remaining between them. Germline V gives CDR1 LNHDA, CDR2 SQIVND (reference sequence). There are 15 residues in the CDR3. The CDR3 DNA sequence: TGTGCCAGTAACTCGTACAGCTCAACTAATGAAAAACTGTTTTTT. This translates into CASNSYSSTNEKLFF.

This clonotype was found a few times. The chain uses TRBV5-8 and TRBJ1-5, with no clear D. V was trimmed by 6 bases and J by 6 bases, leaving 16 bases between them. The CDR3 runs to 14 residues. Looked up from germline, CDR1 is SGHTS and CDR2 is YDEGEE. The CDR3 DNA is TGTGCCAGCACCAACCTCCCCCGGCCTCAGCCCCAGCATTTT. This translates into CASTNLPRPQPQHF.

This clonotype was recorded many times. The chain recombines TRBV12-3 or TRBV12-4 with TRBJ1-4, with no clear D. The CDR3 has 13 amino acids. Trimming stripped 3 bases from V and 6 bases from J, with 8 bases between. CDR3 in DNA: TGTGCCAGCAGTTTGCGACTTGATGAAAAACTGTTTTTT. Amino acid sequence: CASSLRLDEKLFF.

This clonotype showed up many times. The chain uses TRBV12-3 or TRBV12-4 and TRBJ2-2; D ambiguous. Deletions cut 5 bases from V and 4 bases from J, with 14 bases between. This CDR3 has 15 amino acids. This CDR3 is CASSPQDSGTGELFF. The CDR3 DNA reads as TGTGCCAGCAGTCCGCAGGATTCTGGCACCGGGGAGCTGTTTTTT.